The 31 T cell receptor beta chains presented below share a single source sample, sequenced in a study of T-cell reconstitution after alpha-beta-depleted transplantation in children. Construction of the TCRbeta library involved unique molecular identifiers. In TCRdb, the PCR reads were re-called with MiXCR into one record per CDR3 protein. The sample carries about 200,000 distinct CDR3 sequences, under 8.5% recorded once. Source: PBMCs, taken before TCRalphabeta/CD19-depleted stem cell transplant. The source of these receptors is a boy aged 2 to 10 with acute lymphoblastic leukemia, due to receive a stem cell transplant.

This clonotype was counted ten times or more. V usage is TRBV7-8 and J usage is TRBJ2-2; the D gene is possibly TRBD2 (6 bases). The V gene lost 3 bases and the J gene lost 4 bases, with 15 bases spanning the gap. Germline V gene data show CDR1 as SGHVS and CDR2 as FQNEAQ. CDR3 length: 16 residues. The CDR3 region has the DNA TGTGCCAGCAGCTTTTTAGCGGCAGATTTCACCGGGGAGCTGTTTTTT. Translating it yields CASSFLAADFTGELFF.

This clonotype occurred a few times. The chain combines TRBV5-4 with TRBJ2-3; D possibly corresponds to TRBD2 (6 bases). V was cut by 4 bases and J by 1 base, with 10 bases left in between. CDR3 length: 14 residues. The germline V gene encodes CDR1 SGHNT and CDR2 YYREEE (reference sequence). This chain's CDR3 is CASSHERGTDTQYF. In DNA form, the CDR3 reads TGTGCCAGCAGCCATGAGCGGGGCACAGATACGCAGTATTTT. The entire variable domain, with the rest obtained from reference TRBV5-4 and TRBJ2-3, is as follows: ETGVTQSPTHLIKTRGQQVTLRCSSQSGHNTVSWYQQALGQGPQFIFQYYREEENGRGNFPPRFSGLQFPNYSSELNVNALELDDSALYLCASSHERGTDTQYFGPGTRLTVL.

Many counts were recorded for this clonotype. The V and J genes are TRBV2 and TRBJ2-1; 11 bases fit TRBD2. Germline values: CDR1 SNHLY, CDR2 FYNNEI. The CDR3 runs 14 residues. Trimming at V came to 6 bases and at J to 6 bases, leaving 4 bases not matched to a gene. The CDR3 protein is CASSRLAGLNEQFF. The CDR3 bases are TGTGCCAGCAGCAGACTAGCGGGGCTCAATGAGCAGTTCTTC.

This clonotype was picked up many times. This chain's CDR3 is CASSLGGLRAGELFF. The CDR3 DNA sequence: TGTGCCAGCAGCTTAGGCGGACTACGGGCCGGGGAGCTGTTTTTT. The V call is TRBV7-2, the J call TRBJ2-2; weak D call: TRBD2 (6 bases). The CDR3 has 15 amino acids. V lost 1 base and J lost 6, with 12 bases in between. Germline CDR1 reads SGHTA; CDR2 reads FQGNSA.

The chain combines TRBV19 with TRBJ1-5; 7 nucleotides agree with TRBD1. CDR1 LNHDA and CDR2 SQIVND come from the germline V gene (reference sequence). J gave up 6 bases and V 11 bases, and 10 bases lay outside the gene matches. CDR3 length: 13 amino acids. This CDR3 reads CAVAGGPGQPQHF. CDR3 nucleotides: TGTGCCGTGGCAGGGGGGCCGGGTCAGCCCCAGCATTTT.

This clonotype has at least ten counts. The DNA for the CDR3 is TGTGCCAGCAGTTACGGGCTAGCTTCCAGGGAGCTGTTTTTT. Translated, it gives CASSYGLASRELFF. The chain carries TRBV6-2 or TRBV6-3 and TRBJ2-2; TRBD2 might be the D (5 bases). Germline loops: CDR1 MNHEY, CDR2 SVGEGT. Trimming left V 2 bases short and J 9 bases short, with 13 bases between. The CDR3 spans 14 residues.

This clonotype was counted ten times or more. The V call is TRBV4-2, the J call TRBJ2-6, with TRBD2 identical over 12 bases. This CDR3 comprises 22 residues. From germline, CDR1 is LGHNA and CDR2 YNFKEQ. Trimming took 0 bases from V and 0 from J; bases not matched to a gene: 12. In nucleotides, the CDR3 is TGTGCCAGCAGCCAAGAAACGATGCGACTAGCGGGGGTTTACTCTGGGGCCAACGTCCTGACTTTC. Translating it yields CASSQETMRLAGVYSGANVLTF.

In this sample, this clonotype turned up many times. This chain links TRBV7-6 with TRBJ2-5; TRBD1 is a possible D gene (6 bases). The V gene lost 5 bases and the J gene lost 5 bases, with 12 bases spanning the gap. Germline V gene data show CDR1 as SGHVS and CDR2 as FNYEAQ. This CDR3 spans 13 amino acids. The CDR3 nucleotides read TGTGCCAGCAGCCACAGGGCTGGGGAGACCCAGTACTTC. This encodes CASSHRAGETQYF.

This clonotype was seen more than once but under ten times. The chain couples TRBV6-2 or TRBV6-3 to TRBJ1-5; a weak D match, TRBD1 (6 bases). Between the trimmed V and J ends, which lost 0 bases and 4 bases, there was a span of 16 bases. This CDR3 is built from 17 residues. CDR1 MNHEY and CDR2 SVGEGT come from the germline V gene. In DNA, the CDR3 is TGTGCCAGCAGTTACTCGCCCCGGAACAGGGTGAATCAGCCCCAGCATTTT. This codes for CASSYSPRNRVNQPQHF.

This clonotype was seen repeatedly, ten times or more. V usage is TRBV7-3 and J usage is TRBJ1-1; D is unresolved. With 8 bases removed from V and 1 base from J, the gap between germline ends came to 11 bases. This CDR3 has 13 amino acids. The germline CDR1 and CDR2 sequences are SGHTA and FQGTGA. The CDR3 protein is CASRPEGNTEAFF. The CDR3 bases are TGTGCCAGCCGACCCGAAGGGAACACTGAAGCTTTCTTT.

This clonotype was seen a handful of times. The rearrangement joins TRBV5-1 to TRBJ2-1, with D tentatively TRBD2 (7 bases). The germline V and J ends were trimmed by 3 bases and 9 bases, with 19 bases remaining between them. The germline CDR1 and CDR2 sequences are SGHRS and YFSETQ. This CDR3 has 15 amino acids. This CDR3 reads CASSSGRGALGEQFF. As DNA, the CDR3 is TGCGCCAGCAGCTCAGGACGGGGGGCTTTAGGTGAGCAGTTCTTC.

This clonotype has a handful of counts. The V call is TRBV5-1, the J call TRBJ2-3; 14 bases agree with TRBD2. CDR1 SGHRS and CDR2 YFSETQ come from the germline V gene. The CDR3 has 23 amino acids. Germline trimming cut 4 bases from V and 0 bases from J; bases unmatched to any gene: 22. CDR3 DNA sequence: TGCGCCAGCAGCCCGCCGGGACTAGCGGGAGCCCCCAATTATTTTACTAGCACAGATACGCAGTATTTT. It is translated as CASSPPGLAGAPNYFTSTDTQYF.

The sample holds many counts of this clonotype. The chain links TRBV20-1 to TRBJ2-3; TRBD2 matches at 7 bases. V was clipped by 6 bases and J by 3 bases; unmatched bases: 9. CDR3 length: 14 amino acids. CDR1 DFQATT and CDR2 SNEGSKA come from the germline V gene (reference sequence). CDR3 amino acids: CSAGRLARTDTQYF. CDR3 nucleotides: TGCAGTGCCGGTCGACTAGCTCGGACAGATACGCAGTATTTT.

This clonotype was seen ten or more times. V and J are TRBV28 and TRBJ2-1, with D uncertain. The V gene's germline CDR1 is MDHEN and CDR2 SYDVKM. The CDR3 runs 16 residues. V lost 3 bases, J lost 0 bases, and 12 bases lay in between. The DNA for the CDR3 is TGTGCCAGCAGTTTGTTCTTCTTGAGCTCCTACAATGAGCAGTTCTTC. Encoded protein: CASSLFFLSSYNEQFF.

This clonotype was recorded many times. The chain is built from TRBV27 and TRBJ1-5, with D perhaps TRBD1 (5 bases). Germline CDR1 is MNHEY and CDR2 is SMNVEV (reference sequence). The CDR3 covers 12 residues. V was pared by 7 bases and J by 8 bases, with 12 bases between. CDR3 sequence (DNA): TGTGCCAGCAAGCAGGGAGAGGAGCCCCAGCATTTT. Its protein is CASKQGEEPQHF.

The CDR3 coding sequence is TGTGCCACCAGTGATTCCGGGACATCGTACGAGCAGTACTTC. It encodes CATSDSGTSYEQYF. The chain combines TRBV24-1 with TRBJ2-7, with D tentatively TRBD1 (6 bases). The germline V gene encodes CDR1 KGHDR and CDR2 SFDVKD. Trimming took 2 bases from V and 4 from J, leaving 11 bases between them. The length of the CDR3 is 14 residues.

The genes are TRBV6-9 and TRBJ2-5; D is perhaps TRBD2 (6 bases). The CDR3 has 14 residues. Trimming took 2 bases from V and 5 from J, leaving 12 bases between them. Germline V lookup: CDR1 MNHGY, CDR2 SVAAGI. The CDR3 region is CASSYGGGFETQYF. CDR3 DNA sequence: TGTGCCAGCAGTTATGGTGGAGGGTTCGAGACCCAGTACTTC.

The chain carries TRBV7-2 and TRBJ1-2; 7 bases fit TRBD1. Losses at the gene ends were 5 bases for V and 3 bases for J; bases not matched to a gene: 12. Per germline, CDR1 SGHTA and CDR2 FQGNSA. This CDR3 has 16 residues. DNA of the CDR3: TGTGCCAGCAGCCCTGCCAGGACAGGCAGTCACTATGGCTACACCTTC. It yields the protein CASSPARTGSHYGYTF. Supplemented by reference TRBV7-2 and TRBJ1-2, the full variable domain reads GAGVSQSPSNKVTEKGKDVELRCDPISGHTALYWYRQSLGQGLEFLIYFQGNSAPDKSGLPSDRFSAERTGGSVSTLTIQRTQQEDSAVYLCASSPARTGSHYGYTFGSGTRLTVV.

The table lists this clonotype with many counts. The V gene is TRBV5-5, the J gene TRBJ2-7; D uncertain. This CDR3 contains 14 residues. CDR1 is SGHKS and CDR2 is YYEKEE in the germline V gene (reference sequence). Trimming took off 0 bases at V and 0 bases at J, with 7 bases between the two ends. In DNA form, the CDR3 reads TGTGCCAGCAGCTTGGACCCTCCCTCCTACGAGCAGTACTTC. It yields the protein CASSLDPPSYEQYF.

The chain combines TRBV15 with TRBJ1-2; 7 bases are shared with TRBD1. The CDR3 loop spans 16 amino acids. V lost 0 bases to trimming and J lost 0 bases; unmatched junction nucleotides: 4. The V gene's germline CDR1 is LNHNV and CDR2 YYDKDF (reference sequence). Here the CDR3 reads CATSRDRGTANYGYTF. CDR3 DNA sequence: TGTGCCACCAGCAGAGATCGTGGGACAGCTAACTATGGCTACACCTTC.

The CDR3 sequence is CASSQGTFTDTQYF. In DNA form, the CDR3 reads TGTGCCAGCAGCCAAGGGACTTTCACAGATACGCAGTATTTT. V usage is TRBV9 and J usage is TRBJ2-3; tentatively, D is TRBD2 (6 bases). Trimming removed 4 bases at V and 2 bases at J, with 11 bases between. Germline V gene sequence: CDR1 SGDLS, CDR2 YYNGEE. The CDR3 contains 14 residues. The full variable domain, in which reference TRBV9 and TRBJ2-3 provide the parts outside the CDR3, is DSGVTQTPKHLITATGQRVTLRCSPRSGDLSVYWYQQSLDQGLQFLIQYYNGEERAKGNILERFSAQQFPDLHSELNLSSLELGDSALYFCASSQGTFTDTQYFGPGTRLTVL.

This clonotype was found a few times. CDR3 coding DNA: TGTGCCACCAGCAGGTGCAATGTTCGGACCGGGGAGCTGTTTTTT. As protein: CATSRCNVRTGELFF. The chain links TRBV15 to TRBJ2-2; no reliable D call. Trimming pared 3 bases from V and 5 bases from J, leaving 13 bases between. Per germline, CDR1 LNHNV and CDR2 YYDKDF (reference sequence). The CDR3 consists of 15 residues.

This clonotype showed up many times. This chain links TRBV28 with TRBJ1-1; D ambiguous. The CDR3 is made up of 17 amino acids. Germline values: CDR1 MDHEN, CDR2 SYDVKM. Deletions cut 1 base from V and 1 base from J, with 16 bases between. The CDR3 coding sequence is TGTGCCAGCAGTTTATCTTATTATAGGACCGGGAACACTGAAGCTTTCTTT. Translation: CASSLSYYRTGNTEAFF.

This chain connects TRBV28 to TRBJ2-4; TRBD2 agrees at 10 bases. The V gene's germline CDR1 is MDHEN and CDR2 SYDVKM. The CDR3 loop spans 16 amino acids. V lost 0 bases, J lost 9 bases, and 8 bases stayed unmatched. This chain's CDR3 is CASSLWTAGGGGIQYF. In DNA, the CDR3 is TGTGCCAGCAGTTTATGGACAGCGGGAGGGGGGGGCATTCAGTACTTC.

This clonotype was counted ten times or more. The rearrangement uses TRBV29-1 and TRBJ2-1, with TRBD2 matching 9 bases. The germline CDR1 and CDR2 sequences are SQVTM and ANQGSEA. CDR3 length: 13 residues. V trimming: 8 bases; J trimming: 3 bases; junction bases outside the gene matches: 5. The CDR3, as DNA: TGCAGCTTTAAGCGGGAGGACTACAATGAGCAGTTCTTC. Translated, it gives CSFKREDYNEQFF.

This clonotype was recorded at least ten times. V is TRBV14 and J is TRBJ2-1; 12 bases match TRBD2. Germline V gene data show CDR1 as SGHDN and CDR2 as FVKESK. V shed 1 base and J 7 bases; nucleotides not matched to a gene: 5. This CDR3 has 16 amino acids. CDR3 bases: TGTGCCAGCAGCCAAGCTGGACTAGCGGGGTTTAATGAGCAGTTCTTC. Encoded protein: CASSQAGLAGFNEQFF.

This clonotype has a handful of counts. Here the CDR3 reads CASSQDTGAPTYEQYF. CDR3 coding DNA: TGTGCCAGCAGCCAAGATACCGGGGCCCCAACCTACGAGCAGTACTTC. The chain is built from TRBV14 and TRBJ2-7; either TRBD1 or TRBD2 may supply D (5 bases each). The V gene lost 0 bases and the J gene lost 2 bases, with 14 bases spanning the gap. Per the germline V gene, CDR1 is SGHDN and CDR2 is FVKESK. There are 16 residues in the CDR3. Full variable domain (rest looked up from reference TRBV14 and TRBJ2-7): EAGVTQFPSHSVIEKGQTVTLRCDPISGHDNLYWYRRVMGKEIKFLLHFVKESKQDESGMPNNRFLAERTGGTYSTLKVQPAELEDSGVYFCASSQDTGAPTYEQYFGPGTRLTVT.

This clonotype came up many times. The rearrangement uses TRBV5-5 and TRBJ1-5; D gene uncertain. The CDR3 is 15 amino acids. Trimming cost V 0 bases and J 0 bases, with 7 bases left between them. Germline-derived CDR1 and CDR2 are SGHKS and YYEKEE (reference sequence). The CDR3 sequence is CASSLAWYSNQPQHF. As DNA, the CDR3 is TGTGCCAGCAGCTTGGCTTGGTATAGCAATCAGCCCCAGCATTTT.

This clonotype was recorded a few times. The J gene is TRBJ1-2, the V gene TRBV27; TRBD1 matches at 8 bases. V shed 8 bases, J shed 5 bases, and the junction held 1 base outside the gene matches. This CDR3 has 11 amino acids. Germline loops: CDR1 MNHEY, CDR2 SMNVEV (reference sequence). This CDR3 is CASGQGYGYTF. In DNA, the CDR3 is TGTGCCAGCGGACAGGGTTATGGCTACACCTTC.

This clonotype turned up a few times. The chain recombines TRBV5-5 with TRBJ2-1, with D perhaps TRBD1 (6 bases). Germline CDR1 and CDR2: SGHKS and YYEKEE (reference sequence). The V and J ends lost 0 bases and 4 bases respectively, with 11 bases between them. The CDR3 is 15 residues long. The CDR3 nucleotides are TGTGCCAGCAGCTTGGCGACCACAGGGTACAATGAGCAGTTCTTC. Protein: CASSLATTGYNEQFF.

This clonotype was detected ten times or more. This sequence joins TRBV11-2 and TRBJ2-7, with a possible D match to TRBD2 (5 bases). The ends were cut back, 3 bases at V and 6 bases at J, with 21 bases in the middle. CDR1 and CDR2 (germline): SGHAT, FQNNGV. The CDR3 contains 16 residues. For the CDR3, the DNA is TGTGCCAGCAGCTTCGCCCCCGGGAAGGGCCGATCCGAGCAGTACTTC. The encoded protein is CASSFAPGKGRSEQYF.